Below, 28 T cell receptor beta chains from the same sample are listed, as sequenced in a study of naive CD8 T cells in extremely preterm neonates. Clones were read by immunoSEQ multiplex PCR, and TCRdb kept only the in-frame ones, dropping some. The profile covers approximately 5,000 clones, with nearly 98% appearing a single time and 0.6% to 0.95% taken by the ten largest. Source material: naive CD8+ T cells from blood. The receptors shown here come from a human donor in good health.

This clone turned up a few times. The chain couples TRBV19 to TRBJ1-6; no definite D call. Trimming left V 3 bases short and J 7 bases short, with 22 bases between. Germline-derived CDR1 and CDR2 are LNHDA and SQIVND (reference sequence). The CDR3 consists of 18 residues. The CDR3, as DNA: TGTGCCAGTAGTATGGTAGTAGTAGGTGGCGGATTGAATTCACCCCTCCACTTT. Translated, it gives CASSMVVVGGGLNSPLHF.

The gene calls are TRBV7-9 and TRBJ1-1, with D unresolved. There are 14 residues in the CDR3. Germline V CDR1 and CDR2: SEHNR, FQNEAQ (reference sequence). Trimming took 1 base from V and 4 from J, leaving 10 bases between them. The CDR3 spells CASSLGPRGTEAFF. The CDR3 DNA is TGTGCCAGCAGCTTAGGCCCTCGGGGCACTGAAGCTTTCTTT.

The chain recombines TRBV6-6 with TRBJ2-3, with 9 bases aligning to TRBD2. The CDR3 consists of 14 residues. Germline V lookup: CDR1 MNHNY, CDR2 SVGAGI (reference sequence). J was trimmed by 6 bases and V by 2 bases; bases with no gene match: 3. CDR3 sequence: CASSYRSGGDTQYF. The DNA of the CDR3 is TGTGCCAGCAGTTACAGGAGCGGGGGGGATACGCAGTATTTT.

This clone came up once. The rearrangement uses TRBV7-9 and TRBJ2-1, with TRBD2 identical over 13 bases. The V gene end was trimmed by 5 bases and the J gene end by 4 bases; junction bases not matched to a gene: 5. The CDR3 has 16 amino acids. CDR1 is SEHNR and CDR2 is FQNEAQ in the germline V gene (reference sequence). CDR3 amino acids: CASSRGLAGLYNEQFF. The CDR3 DNA reads TGTGCCAGCAGCCGGGGACTAGCGGGGCTTTACAATGAGCAGTTCTTC.

This rearrangement joins TRBV5-1 to TRBJ2-1, with 7 bases aligning to TRBD1. The junction had 3 bases not matched to a gene; V was cut back by 1 base and J by 5 bases. Germline V gene data show CDR1 as SGHRS and CDR2 as YFSETQ. The CDR3 covers 14 residues. The chain's CDR3 is CASSLTGVDNEQFF. CDR3 nucleotides: TGCGCCAGCAGCTTGACAGGGGTCGACAATGAGCAGTTCTTC.

The chain is built from TRBV5-4 and TRBJ2-7; perhaps TRBD1 as D (5 bases). With 0 bases removed from V and 1 base from J, the gap between germline ends came to 5 bases. Looked up from germline, CDR1 is SGHNT and CDR2 is YYREEE (reference sequence). This CDR3 has 13 residues. CDR3 nucleotide sequence: TGTGCCAGCAGCTTGGACAGGTCCTACGAGCAGTACGTC. This encodes CASSLDRSYEQYV.

V is TRBV7-9 and J is TRBJ1-1, with D uncertain. Germline CDR1 reads SEHNR; CDR2 reads FQNEAQ (reference sequence). The V end was cut by 1 base, the J end by 4 bases, with 10 bases between. CDR3 length equals 14 residues. CDR3: CASSLVSSGTEAFF. CDR3 nucleotide sequence: TGTGCCAGCAGCTTAGTGTCCAGTGGCACTGAAGCTTTCTTT. Full variable domain (rest looked up from reference TRBV7-9 and TRBJ1-1): DTGVSQNPRHKITKRGQNVTFRCDPISEHNRLYWYRQTLGQGPEFLTYFQNEAQLEKSRLLSDRFSAERPKGSFSTLEIQRTEQGDSAMYLCASSLVSSGTEAFFGQGTRLTVV.

V and J are TRBV12-5 and TRBJ1-4, with 7 bases fitting TRBD1. V was clipped by 4 bases and J by 7 bases; unmatched bases: 9. This CDR3 is 15 amino acids long. Germline CDR1 reads LGHNT; CDR2 reads FRNRAP. The CDR3 here is CASGSWTGGSEKLFF. Written as DNA, the CDR3 is TGTGCTAGTGGTTCTTGGACAGGAGGGTCTGAAAAACTGTTTTTT.

The sample holds one count of this clone. The chain couples TRBV27 to TRBJ2-1, with no clear D. V lost 2 bases, J lost 8 bases, and 10 bases lay in between. CDR1 and CDR2 from the germline V gene are MNHEY and SMNVEV (reference sequence). The CDR3 runs 13 residues. CDR3 DNA sequence: TGTGCCAGCAGTTTAGTTACTTCTCATGAGCAGTTCTTC. The encoded protein is CASSLVTSHEQFF.

The rearrangement joins TRBV4-3 to TRBJ2-3; 9 positions match TRBD1. Germline CDR1 reads LGHNA; CDR2 reads YSLEER. There are 15 residues in the CDR3. The V gene end was trimmed by 2 bases and the J gene end by 4 bases; junction bases not matched to a gene: 4. CDR3 sequence reads: CASSQRQGGADTQYF. CDR3 in DNA: TGCGCCAGCAGCCAACGACAGGGGGGCGCAGATACGCAGTATTTT.

The chain carries TRBV11-2 and TRBJ2-5, with a possible D match to TRBD2 (7 bases). CDR1 and CDR2 from the germline V gene are SGHAT and FQNNGV. V was pared by 5 bases and J by 1 base, with 17 bases between. This CDR3 region has 16 residues. As DNA, the CDR3 is TGTGCCAGCAGCCTTACGGGGGGCCGCCGCCAAGAGACCCAGTACTTC. Translating it yields CASSLTGGRRQETQYF.

J is TRBJ2-4 and V is TRBV5-5; 8 positions match TRBD1. The CDR3 is 17 amino acids. V lost 6 bases, J lost 0 bases, and 11 bases stayed unmatched. Germline lookup yields CDR1 SGHKS and CDR2 YYEKEE (reference sequence). As DNA, the CDR3 is TGTGCCAGCAAGGACAGGGATAACACGCTAGCCAAAAACATTCAGTACTTC. It encodes CASKDRDNTLAKNIQYF.

The CDR3 region has the DNA TGTGCCAGTTATGGACAGGGGGCGCGAGGCTATGGCTACACCTTC. This sequence encodes CASYGQGARGYGYTF. The rearrangement links TRBV19 to TRBJ1-2, with 11 bases matching TRBD1. CDR1 and CDR2 (germline): LNHDA, SQIVND (reference sequence). The CDR3 covers 15 residues. V gave up 8 bases and J gave up 4 bases; unmatched junction bases: 9.

This chain connects TRBV14 to TRBJ2-5; D may be TRBD2 (6 bases). The V and J ends lost 4 bases and 9 bases respectively, with 21 bases between them. CDR1 is SGHDN and CDR2 is FVKESK in the germline V gene. This CDR3 has 15 residues. CDR3 bases: TGTGCCAGCAGCCTTCGATCAGGATTTCCGGGGGCCCAGTACTTC. It specifies CASSLRSGFPGAQYF.

The chain has TRBV27 and TRBJ2-6; 9 bases are a match to TRBD1. V dropped 2 bases and J dropped 1; count of bases not matched to a gene: 0. The CDR3 runs 16 residues. Germline-derived CDR1 and CDR2 are MNHEY and SMNVEV (reference sequence). CDR3 sequence: CASSLGTGSGANVLTF. In nucleotides, the CDR3 is TGTGCCAGCAGTTTAGGGACAGGGTCTGGGGCCAACGTCCTGACTTTC. Variable domain in full (rest from reference TRBV27 and TRBJ2-6): EAQVTQNPRYLITVTGKKLTVTCSQNMNHEYMSWYRQDPGLGLRQIYYSMNVEVTDKGDVPEGYKVSRKEKRNFPLILESPSPNQTSLYFCASSLGTGSGANVLTFGAGSRLTVL.

V and J are TRBV10-2 and TRBJ2-7; TRBD2 is a possible D gene (5 bases). Germline V gives CDR1 WSHSY, CDR2 SAAADI. V was clipped by 5 bases and J by 0 bases, with 14 bases between them. This CDR3 spans 15 amino acids. CDR3 sequence (DNA): TGCGCCAGCAGTTTGGACTCTCTGAGCTCCTACGAGCAGTACGTC. Amino acid sequence: CASSLDSLSSYEQYV.

The V and J genes are TRBV5-1 and TRBJ2-3; D possibly corresponds to TRBD2 (6 bases). Trimming took 0 bases from V and 6 from J, leaving 11 bases between them. Germline V lookup: CDR1 SGHRS, CDR2 YFSETQ. The CDR3 is made up of 14 amino acids. The CDR3 bases are TGCGCCAGCAGCTTGGGACTAGAATCTGATACGCAGTATTTT. It codes for CASSLGLESDTQYF.

The rearrangement uses TRBV2 and TRBJ2-7; D may be TRBD1 (5 bases). CDR3 length: 15 residues. The germline gives CDR1 SNHLY, CDR2 FYNNEI. The ends were cut back, 4 bases at V and 2 bases at J, with 15 bases in the middle. CDR3 sequence (DNA): TGTGCCAGCAGTGCCCCGCCCCAGGGCGCCTACGAGCAGTACTTC. Protein product: CASSAPPQGAYEQYF.

J is TRBJ1-2 and V is TRBV7-8; 8 bases line up with TRBD1. V was pared by 3 bases and J by 5 bases, with 11 bases of the junction left unmatched. Looked up from germline, CDR1 is SGHVS and CDR2 is FQNEAQ. This CDR3 contains 16 residues. DNA of the CDR3: TGTGCCAGCAGCTTTATGCCCCAGGGGGCTGATTATGGCTACACCTTC. Amino acids: CASSFMPQGADYGYTF.

The chain employs TRBV6-1 and TRBJ2-7; 14 bases are a match to TRBD2. The V gene's germline CDR1 is MNHNS and CDR2 SASEGT. V was pared by 1 base and J by 0 bases, with 2 bases of the junction left unmatched. This CDR3 contains 17 residues. The CDR3 DNA is TGTGCCAGCAGTGAAGGACTAGCGGGGGGGCTCTCCTACGAGCAGTACTTC. It translates to CASSEGLAGGLSYEQYF.

The chain has TRBV7-9 and TRBJ1-5; D possibly corresponds to TRBD1 (6 bases). Trimming stripped 1 base from V and 3 bases from J, with 7 bases between. CDR3 length: 14 residues. Germline assignment: CDR1 SEHNR and CDR2 FQNEAQ (reference sequence). This CDR3 reads CASSLGQDNQPQHF. The CDR3 DNA reads as TGTGCCAGCAGCTTAGGACAGGACAATCAGCCCCAGCATTTT.

This CDR3 reads CASYSGGTDTQYF. The CDR3 nucleotides read TGTGCCAGCTACTCCGGGGGCACAGATACGCAGTATTTT. The chain recombines TRBV6-6 with TRBJ2-3; a weak D match, TRBD2 (5 bases). Germline V CDR1 and CDR2: MNHNY, SVGAGI (reference sequence). The length of the CDR3 is 13 residues. Trimming removed 8 bases at V and 1 base at J, with 10 bases between.

This clone was seen a single time. The CDR3 sequence is CASSLGGGLTYEQYV. The CDR3 nucleotides read TGTGCCAGCAGCTTAGGTGGGGGACTCACGTACGAGCAGTACGTC. The chain has TRBV7-8 and TRBJ2-7; TRBD2 might be the D (6 bases). V gave up 1 base and J gave up 4 bases, with 14 bases separating them. Germline V gene sequence: CDR1 SGHVS, CDR2 FQNEAQ. This CDR3 has 15 residues.

The chain recombines TRBV2 with TRBJ2-7, with 8 bases identical to TRBD1. After removal of 6 bases from V and 3 bases from J, the junction contained 4 bases not matched to a gene. Germline V gene data show CDR1 as SNHLY and CDR2 as FYNNEI. This CDR3 comprises 13 residues. The CDR3 is CASSFDRGYEQYV. CDR3 in DNA: TGTGCCAGCAGCTTCGACAGGGGCTACGAGCAGTACGTC.

The chain employs TRBV15 and TRBJ1-3, with D maybe TRBD1 (5 bases). CDR1 and CDR2 (germline): LNHNV, YYDKDF (reference sequence). Trimming took 5 bases from V and 8 from J, leaving 19 bases between them. The CDR3 runs to 15 residues. This CDR3 reads CATSLFGTPGDTIYF. The CDR3, as DNA: TGTGCCACCAGCCTCTTCGGGACTCCCGGAGACACCATATATTTT.

V usage is TRBV7-3 and J usage is TRBJ2-1; D uncertain. Germline CDR1 reads SGHTA; CDR2 reads FQGTGA. This CDR3 has 17 amino acids. Deletions cut 4 bases from V and 7 bases from J, with 23 bases between. In DNA, the CDR3 is TGTGCCAGCAGCTCCGAACGACCACCTAGATTTCGGAATGAGCAGTTCTTC. Translating gives CASSSERPPRFRNEQFF. Full variable domain (remainder filled in from reference TRBV7-3 and TRBJ2-1): GAGVSQTPSNKVTEKGKYVELRCDPISGHTALYWYRQSLGQGPEFLIYFQGTGAADDSGLPNDRFFAVRPEGSVSTLKIQRTERGDSAVYLCASSSERPPRFRNEQFFGPGTRLTVL.

The CDR3, as DNA: TGCGCCAGCAGCTTGGAACAGGGGTCCCACAATGAGCAGTTCTTC. Residues: CASSLEQGSHNEQFF. This chain uses TRBV5-1 with TRBJ2-1, with TRBD1 matching over 7 bases. J lost 5 bases, V lost 0 bases, and 5 bases had no gene match. Per germline, CDR1 SGHRS and CDR2 YFSETQ. The CDR3 is made up of 15 amino acids. Using reference TRBV5-1 and TRBJ2-1 for the parts outside the CDR3, the full variable domain is KAGVTQTPRYLIKTRGQQVTLSCSPISGHRSVSWYQQTPGQGLQFLFEYFSETQRNKGNFPGRFSGRQFSNSRSEMNVSTLELGDSALYLCASSLEQGSHNEQFFGPGTRLTVL.

V is TRBV13 and J is TRBJ2-5; possible D gene TRBD2, 7 bases. V was cut by 1 base and J by 3 bases, with 12 bases left in between. This CDR3 comprises 15 residues. Germline V lookup: CDR1 PRHDT, CDR2 FYEKMQ (reference sequence). The DNA of the CDR3 is TGTGCCAGCAGCTTAGAGTTAGGGGGGGAAGAGACCCAGTACTTC. Its translation is CASSLELGGEETQYF.